These 7 T cell receptor beta chains were sequenced from one sample in a study of blood T cell repertoires in COVID-19. Using immunoSEQ multiplex PCR, the repertoire was profiled, and TCRdb retains in-frame clones only, with some absent. The sample lists hundreds of thousands of clones, around nine tenths seen once, with roughly 4% in the top ten. Sequenced: peripheral blood. The receptors come from a woman between 25 and 40 years old with acute or convalescent COVID-19.

V usage is TRBV13 and J usage is TRBJ1-4; unclear D gene. Looked up from germline, CDR1 is PRHDT and CDR2 is FYEKMQ (reference sequence). Trimming took 5 bases from V and 8 from J, leaving 18 bases between them. The CDR3 covers 15 residues. The CDR3 DNA reads TGTGCCAGCAGCGAAAGACTGTCAGCGGCCGAAAAACTGTTTTTT. Translation: CASSERLSAAEKLFF.

The rearrangement uses TRBV5-1 and TRBJ2-5; TRBD2 matches 12 bases. This CDR3 is 18 amino acids long. V was pared by 0 bases and J by 0 bases, with 6 bases of the junction left unmatched. CDR1 is SGHRS, CDR2 YFSETQ, per germline. CDR3 DNA sequence: TGCGCCAGCAGCTTGGCTCTAGCGGGGGGGACGTACCAAGAGACCCAGTACTTC. As protein: CASSLALAGGTYQETQYF. The whole variable domain, filled in from reference TRBV5-1 and TRBJ2-5, reads KAGVTQTPRYLIKTRGQQVTLSCSPISGHRSVSWYQQTPGQGLQFLFEYFSETQRNKGNFPGRFSGRQFSNSRSEMNVSTLELGDSALYLCASSLALAGGTYQETQYFGPGTRLLVL.

This clone was detected once. V is TRBV3-1 (or the pseudogene TRBV3-2) and J is TRBJ2-1; 10 nucleotides line up with TRBD2. This CDR3 is built from 17 residues. Germline V gene lookup returns CDR1 LGHDT and CDR2 YNNKEL (reference sequence). The V segment lost 0 bases and the J segment 8 bases; nucleotides outside the gene matches: 10. CDR3 loop: CASSQEQGGLANDEQFF. Written as DNA, the CDR3 is TGTGCCAGCAGCCAAGAGCAAGGGGGACTAGCGAACGATGAGCAGTTCTTC.

This rearrangement joins TRBV6-2 or TRBV6-3 to TRBJ1-2, with D possibly being TRBD1 (6 bases). V lost 2 bases, J lost 4 bases, and 17 bases lay in between. CDR1 is MNHEY, CDR2 SVGEGT, per germline. The CDR3 totals 16 residues. The CDR3 DNA is TGTGCCAGCAGTTACCACCTACAGGGCCAAACCTATGGCTACACCTTC. Protein sequence: CASSYHLQGQTYGYTF.

The rearrangement uses TRBV28 and TRBJ1-2, with 7 bases fitting TRBD1. Germline values: CDR1 MDHEN, CDR2 SYDVKM. The CDR3 sequence is 17 residues long. Trimming at V came to 7 bases and at J to 6 bases, leaving 20 bases not matched to a gene. Written as DNA, the CDR3 is TGTGCCAGCATTTTCGGCCGGTGGGGGACAGAGAATAATGGCTACACCTTC. It codes for CASIFGRWGTENNGYTF.

This clone was found a few times. The CDR3 region is CASSDRTGKQYEQYF. CDR3 DNA: TGTGCCAGCAGTGATCGGACAGGGAAACAATACGAGCAGTACTTC. The chain combines TRBV6-2 or TRBV6-3 with TRBJ2-7; TRBD1 matches 8 bases. The CDR3 spans 15 residues. V shed 5 bases and J 4 bases; nucleotides not matched to a gene: 10. CDR1 and CDR2 (germline): MNHEY, SVGEGT.

J is TRBJ2-1 and V is TRBV30; 8 bases map to TRBD2. This CDR3 contains 17 residues. Trimming cost V 2 bases and J 4 bases; bases outside gene matches: 13. Germline-derived CDR1 and CDR2 are GTSNPN and SVGIG (reference sequence). The CDR3 DNA follows: TGTGCCTGGAGTATTGGGTTGCGGGGGGCCCTTTACAATGAGCAGTTCTTC. Translated, it gives CAWSIGLRGALYNEQFF.